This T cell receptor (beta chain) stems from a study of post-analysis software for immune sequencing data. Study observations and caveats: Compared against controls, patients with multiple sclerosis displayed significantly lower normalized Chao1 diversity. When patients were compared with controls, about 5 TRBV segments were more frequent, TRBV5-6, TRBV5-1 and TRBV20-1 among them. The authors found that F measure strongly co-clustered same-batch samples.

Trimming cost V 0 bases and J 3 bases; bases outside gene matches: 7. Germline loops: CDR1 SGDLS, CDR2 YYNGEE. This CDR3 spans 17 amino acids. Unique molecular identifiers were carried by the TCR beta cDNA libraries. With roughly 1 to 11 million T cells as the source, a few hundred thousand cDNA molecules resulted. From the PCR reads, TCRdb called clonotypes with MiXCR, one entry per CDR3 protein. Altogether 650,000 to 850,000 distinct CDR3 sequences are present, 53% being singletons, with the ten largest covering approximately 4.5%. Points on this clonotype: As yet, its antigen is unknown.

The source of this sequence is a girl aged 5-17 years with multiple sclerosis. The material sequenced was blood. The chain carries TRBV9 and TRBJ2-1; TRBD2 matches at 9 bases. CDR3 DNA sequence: TGTGCCAGCAGCGTAGTCCCTAGCGGGGTGGTCTACAATGAGCAGTTCTTC. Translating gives CASSVVPSGVVYNEQFF. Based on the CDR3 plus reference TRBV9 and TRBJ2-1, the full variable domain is DSGVTQTPKHLITATGQRVTLRCSPRSGDLSVYWYQQSLDQGLQFLIQYYNGEERAKGNILERFSAQQFPDLHSELNLSSLELGDSALYFCASSVVPSGVVYNEQFFGPGTRLTVL.